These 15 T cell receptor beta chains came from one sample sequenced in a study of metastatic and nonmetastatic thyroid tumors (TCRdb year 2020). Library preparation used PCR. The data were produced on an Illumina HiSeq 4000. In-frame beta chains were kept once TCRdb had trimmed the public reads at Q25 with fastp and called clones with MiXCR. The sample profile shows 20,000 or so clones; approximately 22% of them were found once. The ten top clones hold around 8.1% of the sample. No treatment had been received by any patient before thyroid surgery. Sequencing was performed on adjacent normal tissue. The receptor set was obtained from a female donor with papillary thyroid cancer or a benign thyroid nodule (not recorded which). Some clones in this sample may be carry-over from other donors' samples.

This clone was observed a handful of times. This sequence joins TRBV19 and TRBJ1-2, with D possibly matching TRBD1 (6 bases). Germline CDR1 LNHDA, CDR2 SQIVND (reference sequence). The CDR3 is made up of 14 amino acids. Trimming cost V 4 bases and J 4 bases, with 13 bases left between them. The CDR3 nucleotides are TGTGCCAGTAGTACCCGACAGGTCCTCTATGGCTACACCTTC. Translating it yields CASSTRQVLYGYTF.

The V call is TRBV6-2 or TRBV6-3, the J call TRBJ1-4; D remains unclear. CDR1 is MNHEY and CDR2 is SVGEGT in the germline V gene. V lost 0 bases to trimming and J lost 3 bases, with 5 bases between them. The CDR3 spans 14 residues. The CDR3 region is CASSYSRSNEKLFF. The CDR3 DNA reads TGTGCCAGCAGTTACTCTAGGTCTAATGAAAAACTGTTTTTT.

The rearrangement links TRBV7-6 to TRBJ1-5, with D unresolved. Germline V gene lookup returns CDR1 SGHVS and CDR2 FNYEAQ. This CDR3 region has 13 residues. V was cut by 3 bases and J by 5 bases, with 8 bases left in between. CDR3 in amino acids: CASSLSGDQPQHF. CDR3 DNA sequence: TGTGCCAGCAGCTTGTCGGGAGATCAGCCCCAGCATTTT.

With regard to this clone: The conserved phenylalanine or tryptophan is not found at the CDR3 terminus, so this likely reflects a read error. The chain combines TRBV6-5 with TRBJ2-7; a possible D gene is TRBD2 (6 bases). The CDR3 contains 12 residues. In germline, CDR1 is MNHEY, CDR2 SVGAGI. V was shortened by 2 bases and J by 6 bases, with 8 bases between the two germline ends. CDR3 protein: CASSYEEGEQYS. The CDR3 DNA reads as TGTGCCAGCAGTTACGAGGAGGGCGAGCAGTACTCC.

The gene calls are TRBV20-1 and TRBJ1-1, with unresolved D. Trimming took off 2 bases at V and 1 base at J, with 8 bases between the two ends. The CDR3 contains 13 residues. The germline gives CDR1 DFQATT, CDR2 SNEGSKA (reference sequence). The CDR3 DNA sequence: TGCAGTGCTAGAAGTGCTCCGAACACTGAAGCTTTCTTT. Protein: CSARSAPNTEAFF.

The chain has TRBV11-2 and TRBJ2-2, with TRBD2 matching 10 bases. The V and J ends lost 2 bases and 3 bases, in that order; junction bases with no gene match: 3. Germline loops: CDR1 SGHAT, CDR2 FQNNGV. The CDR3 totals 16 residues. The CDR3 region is CASSLLAGVHTGELFF. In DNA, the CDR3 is TGTGCCAGCAGCTTACTAGCGGGAGTTCACACCGGGGAGCTGTTTTTT.

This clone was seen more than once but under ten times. The CDR3 protein is CASSLEGLGSGEQYF. DNA for the CDR3: TGTGCCAGCAGCTTAGAGGGTCTGGGGAGCGGCGAGCAGTACTTC. The V call is TRBV7-8, the J call TRBJ2-7; the D gene is possibly TRBD2 (5 bases). CDR1 SGHVS and CDR2 FQNEAQ come from the germline V gene. V lost 1 base and J 6 bases, leaving 16 bases between the germline ends. The CDR3 length is 15 residues.

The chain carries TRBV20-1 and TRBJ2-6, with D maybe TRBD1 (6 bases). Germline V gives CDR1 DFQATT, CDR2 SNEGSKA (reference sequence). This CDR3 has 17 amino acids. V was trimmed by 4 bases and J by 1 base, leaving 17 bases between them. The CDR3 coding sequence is TGCAGTGCTATCAGGGGACGGGGTTCTTCTGGGGCCAACGTCCTGACTTTC. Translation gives CSAIRGRGSSGANVLTF.

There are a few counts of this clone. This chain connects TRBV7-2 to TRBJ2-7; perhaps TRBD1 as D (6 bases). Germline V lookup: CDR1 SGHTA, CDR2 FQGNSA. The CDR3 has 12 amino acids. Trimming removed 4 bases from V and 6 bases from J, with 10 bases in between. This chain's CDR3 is CASSSQGFEQYF. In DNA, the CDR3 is TGTGCCAGCAGCTCACAGGGTTTCGAGCAGTACTTC.

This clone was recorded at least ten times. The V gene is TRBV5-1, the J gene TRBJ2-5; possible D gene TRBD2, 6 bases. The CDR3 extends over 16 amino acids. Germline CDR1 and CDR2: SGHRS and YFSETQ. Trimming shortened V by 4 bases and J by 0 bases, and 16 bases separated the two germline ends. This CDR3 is CASSRVRRGDQETQYF. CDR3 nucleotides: TGCGCCAGCAGCCGGGTTAGGAGGGGAGACCAAGAGACCCAGTACTTC.

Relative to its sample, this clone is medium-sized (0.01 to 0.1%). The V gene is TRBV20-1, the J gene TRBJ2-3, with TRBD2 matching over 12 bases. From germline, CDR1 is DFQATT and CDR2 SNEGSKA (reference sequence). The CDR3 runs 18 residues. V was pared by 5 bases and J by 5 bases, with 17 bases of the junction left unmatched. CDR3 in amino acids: CSAYPTAGTSGPLDTQYF. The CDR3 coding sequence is TGCAGTGCTTACCCCACCGCCGGGACTAGCGGGCCCCTAGATACGCAGTATTTT.

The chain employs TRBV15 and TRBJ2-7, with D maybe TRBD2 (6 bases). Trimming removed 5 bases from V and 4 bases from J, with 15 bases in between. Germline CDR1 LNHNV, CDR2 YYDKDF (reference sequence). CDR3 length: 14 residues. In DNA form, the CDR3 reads TGTGCCACCAGCCCCGGGACTGGCGCGTACGAGCAGTACTTC. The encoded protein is CATSPGTGAYEQYF.

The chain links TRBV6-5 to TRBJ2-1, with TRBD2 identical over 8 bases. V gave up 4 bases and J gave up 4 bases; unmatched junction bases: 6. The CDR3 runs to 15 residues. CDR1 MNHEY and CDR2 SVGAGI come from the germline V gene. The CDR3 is CASSSRGGEYNEQFF. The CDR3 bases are TGTGCCAGCAGTTCCCGGGGGGGGGAATACAATGAGCAGTTCTTC.

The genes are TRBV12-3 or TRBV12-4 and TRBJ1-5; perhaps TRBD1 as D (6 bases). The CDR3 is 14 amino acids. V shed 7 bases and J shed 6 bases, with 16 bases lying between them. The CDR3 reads CASILQGSSQPQHF. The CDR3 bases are TGTGCCAGCATTCTACAGGGATCTAGTCAGCCCCAGCATTTT.

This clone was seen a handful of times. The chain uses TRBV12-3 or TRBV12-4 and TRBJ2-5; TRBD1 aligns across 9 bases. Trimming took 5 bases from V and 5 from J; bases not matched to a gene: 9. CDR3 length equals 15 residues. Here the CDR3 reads CASSPVTGGRETQYF. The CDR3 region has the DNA TGTGCCAGCAGTCCAGTTACAGGGGGCAGGGAGACCCAGTACTTC.